The clone carrying this TCR beta chain was recorded a few times. These data belong to a study of CD8 T cells in ankylosing spondylitis. V was pared by 0 bases and J by 1 base, with 7 bases of the junction left unmatched. CDR1 and CDR2 from the germline V gene are DFQATT and SNEGSKA (reference sequence). The CDR3 contains 17 residues. TCRdb fed the 5' RACE reads into MiXCR, producing one record per CDR3 protein. Among about 240,000 distinct CDR3 sequences, over 8.5% were seen once, and the ten largest hold about 6.8%. The TCR originated in a male donor with ankylosing spondylitis or in good health (not recorded which). Sequencing was performed on blood, either unsorted or a sorted T cell fraction (not recorded which). This sequence joins TRBV20-1 and TRBJ2-3; 10 bases map to TRBD2. The CDR3 nucleotides read TGCAGTGCTAGAGATCTAAGGGGGACTAGCGGCACAGATACGCAGTATTTT. It is translated as CSARDLRGTSGTDTQYF.